One and the same sample provided the 19 T cell receptor beta chains below, sequenced in a study of T cell responses to AZD1222 COVID-19 vaccine listed by TCRdb under 2021. The time point label of this sample denotes: baseline before first vaccination. Preparation of the library involved the immunoSEQ multiplex PCR assay. Drawn from immuneACCESS, this table holds only the in-frame rearrangements with V and J called that TCRdb kept. Clones are partly lost; checked studies trace under half to an unresolved V gene and leave the rest unexplained. For this sample there are over 110,000 clones; roughly 90% appear just once. 2.5% to 3% of the sample is held by the ten biggest clonotypes. The material sequenced was peripheral blood, taken on day 0 of AZD1222 vaccination. The receptor set was obtained from an adult in good health.

The rearrangement joins TRBV6-5 to TRBJ2-2, with D uncertain. V gave up 8 bases and J gave up 0 bases, with 13 bases separating them. The CDR3 is made up of 15 amino acids. CDR1 is MNHEY and CDR2 is SVGAGI in the germline V gene. CDR3 in DNA: TGTGCCAGCTGCCTGCTAGGGACGAACACCGGGGAGCTGTTTTTT. It is translated as CASCLLGTNTGELFF.

The V gene is TRBV7-3, the J gene TRBJ2-3, with a weak D call TRBD2 (5 bases). Deletions cut 5 bases from V and 3 bases from J, with 12 bases between. The CDR3 is 14 amino acids. The germline gives CDR1 SGHTA, CDR2 FQGTGA. CDR3 sequence: CASSPKAGTDTQYF. CDR3 DNA sequence: TGTGCCAGCAGCCCCAAGGCGGGTACAGATACGCAGTATTTT.

The J gene is TRBJ2-5, the V gene TRBV28; possibly TRBD2 for D (6 bases). V was clipped by 2 bases and J by 2 bases, with 9 bases between them. CDR1 is MDHEN and CDR2 is SYDVKM in the germline V gene. This CDR3 is built from 14 residues. The DNA of the CDR3 is TGTGCCAGCAGTTTAATAGCGGAGCAAGAGACCCAGTACTTC. Its protein is CASSLIAEQETQYF.

This clone was seen only a few times. J is TRBJ2-5 and V is TRBV7-7; D might be TRBD1 (7 bases). The CDR3 is made up of 16 amino acids. CDR1 SSHAT and CDR2 FNYEAQ come from the germline V gene (reference sequence). The V end was cut by 5 bases, the J end by 6 bases, with 22 bases between. CDR3 protein: CASSPSGGGGTKTQYF. As DNA, the CDR3 is TGTGCCAGCAGCCCTAGTGGAGGGGGCGGGACCAAGACCCAGTACTTC.

The CDR3 nucleotides are TGTGCCAGCAGCCAAAGACAGGGGGCGCTTGGTCAGTACTTC. It codes for CASSQRQGALGQYF. The gene calls are TRBV7-2 and TRBJ2-4; the match to TRBD1 covers 10 bases. The trim removed 5 bases at V and 12 bases at J, leaving 10 bases unmatched. The CDR3 totals 14 residues. Per the germline V gene, CDR1 is SGHTA and CDR2 is FQGNSA.

This chain links TRBV19 with TRBJ1-4; D unresolved. V lost 6 bases, J lost 2 bases, and 10 bases lay in between. This CDR3 spans 14 amino acids. The germline V gene has CDR1 LNHDA and CDR2 SQIVND (reference sequence). The CDR3 DNA follows: TGTGCCAGTAGGTCTCATTCGACTAATGAAAAACTGTTTTTT. It is translated as CASRSHSTNEKLFF.

The chain carries TRBV12-3 or TRBV12-4 and TRBJ1-6; possible D gene TRBD1, 5 bases. V lost 5 bases to trimming and J lost 8 bases, with 7 bases between them. The CDR3 spans 12 residues. The CDR3 sequence is CASSRDDSPLHF. CDR3 in DNA: TGTGCCAGCAGTCGGGACGATTCACCCCTCCACTTT.

This rearrangement joins TRBV9 to TRBJ1-1; D perhaps matches TRBD1 (5 bases). Germline values: CDR1 SGDLS, CDR2 YYNGEE. The CDR3 sequence is 13 residues long. V lost 4 bases and J lost 5, with 12 bases in between. For the CDR3, the DNA is TGTGCCAGCAGCAAACCAGGGTGGACTGAAGCTTTCTTT. Translated, it gives CASSKPGWTEAFF.

DNA of the CDR3: TGCGCCAGCAGCTTGGATGGAAACACCATATATTTT. The encoded protein is CASSLDGNTIYF. The chain joins TRBV5-1 to TRBJ1-3, with unresolved D. CDR3 length equals 12 residues. Trimming cost V 0 bases and J 3 bases, with 1 base left between them. CDR1 is SGHRS, CDR2 YFSETQ, per germline. Supplemented by reference TRBV5-1 and TRBJ1-3, the full variable domain reads KAGVTQTPRYLIKTRGQQVTLSCSPISGHRSVSWYQQTPGQGLQFLFEYFSETQRNKGNFPGRFSGRQFSNSRSEMNVSTLELGDSALYLCASSLDGNTIYFGEGSWLTVV.

The rearrangement uses TRBV19 and TRBJ1-2; unclear D gene. V was pared by 5 bases and J by 4 bases, with 11 bases between. The CDR3 is 13 amino acids. Germline V gene data show CDR1 as LNHDA and CDR2 as SQIVND (reference sequence). The CDR3 DNA reads as TGTGCCAGTAGTCGTCCGGGGAGCTATGGCTACACCTTC. Translation gives CASSRPGSYGYTF.

This rearrangement joins TRBV6-4 to TRBJ1-5; D gene ambiguous. Deletions cut 10 bases from V and 0 bases from J, with 10 bases between. The CDR3 contains 13 residues. CDR1 and CDR2 from the germline V gene are MRHNA and SNTAGT. CDR3 amino acids: CATVRGSNQPQHF. As DNA, the CDR3 is TGTGCCACTGTCCGGGGTAGCAATCAGCCCCAGCATTTT.

The V gene is TRBV5-1, the J gene TRBJ1-6, with D maybe TRBD1 (5 bases). The ends were cut back, 0 bases at V and 5 bases at J, with 9 bases in the middle. This CDR3 is built from 15 residues. Germline CDR1 reads SGHRS; CDR2 reads YFSETQ. CDR3 in DNA: TGCGCCAGCAGCTTGGCTGCAGGGAATAATTCACCCCTCCACTTT. The encoded protein is CASSLAAGNNSPLHF.

Only a few counts were recorded for this clone. V is TRBV25-1 and J is TRBJ1-1; no clear D gene. Looked up from germline, CDR1 is MGHDK and CDR2 is SYGVNS. Between the trimmed V and J ends, which lost 0 bases and 3 bases, there was a span of 8 bases. The CDR3 covers 14 residues. The CDR3 loop reads CASSEYLRDTEAFF. The CDR3 DNA reads as TGTGCCAGCAGTGAATATTTGAGGGACACTGAAGCTTTCTTT.

CDR3 sequence reads: CASSALQGIEYTEAFF. DNA for the CDR3: TGTGCCAGCAGCGCATTACAGGGAATAGAATACACTGAAGCTTTCTTT. The chain has TRBV7-6 and TRBJ1-1; perhaps TRBD1 as D (6 bases). The ends were cut back, 5 bases at V and 3 bases at J, with 19 bases in the middle. This CDR3 contains 16 residues. The germline CDR1 and CDR2 sequences are SGHVS and FNYEAQ.

This clone was picked up a small number of times. V is TRBV15 and J is TRBJ1-5; D unresolved. Germline lookup yields CDR1 LNHNV and CDR2 YYDKDF (reference sequence). The V gene lost 6 bases and the J gene lost 2 bases, with 17 bases spanning the gap. This CDR3 comprises 16 residues. CDR3 in amino acids: CATRAPLAVGNQPQHF. CDR3 nucleotides: TGTGCCACCAGGGCCCCCCTTGCCGTGGGCAATCAGCCCCAGCATTTT.

The chain couples TRBV19 to TRBJ2-7; 9 bases agree with TRBD1. The CDR3 sequence is 15 residues long. Germline V gene sequence: CDR1 LNHDA, CDR2 SQIVND (reference sequence). The trim removed 4 bases at V and 3 bases at J, leaving 7 bases unmatched. CDR3 in amino acids: CASSTAPGQGYEQYF. The DNA of the CDR3 is TGTGCCAGTAGTACAGCCCCGGGACAGGGCTACGAGCAGTACTTC.

The chain carries TRBV20-1 and TRBJ2-7, with D perhaps matching TRBD1 (5 bases). Deletions cut 3 bases from V and 1 base from J, with 16 bases between. CDR1 and CDR2 (germline): DFQATT, SNEGSKA (reference sequence). The CDR3 has 15 amino acids. CDR3 DNA: TGCAGTGCTAGTGGGGCCAGGACGGGTTCCTACGAGCAGTACTTC. It codes for CSASGARTGSYEQYF.

The CDR3: CASSPGGGTGNTQYF. CDR3 nucleotides: TGTGCCAGCAGCCCGGGGGGAGGAACGGGAAATACGCAGTATTTT. The V and J genes are TRBV9 and TRBJ2-3, with 7 nucleotides matching TRBD2. CDR1 and CDR2 from the germline V gene are SGDLS and YYNGEE. CDR3 length: 15 amino acids. V lost 4 bases, J lost 7 bases, and 12 bases stayed unmatched.

The chain combines TRBV19 with TRBJ1-1; D is unresolved. The CDR3 length is 13 residues. Germline-derived CDR1 and CDR2 are LNHDA and SQIVND (reference sequence). V was trimmed by 5 bases and J by 3 bases, leaving 10 bases between them. The CDR3 sequence: CASSRTGDTEAFF. CDR3 bases: TGTGCCAGTAGTCGGACCGGAGACACTGAAGCTTTCTTT.